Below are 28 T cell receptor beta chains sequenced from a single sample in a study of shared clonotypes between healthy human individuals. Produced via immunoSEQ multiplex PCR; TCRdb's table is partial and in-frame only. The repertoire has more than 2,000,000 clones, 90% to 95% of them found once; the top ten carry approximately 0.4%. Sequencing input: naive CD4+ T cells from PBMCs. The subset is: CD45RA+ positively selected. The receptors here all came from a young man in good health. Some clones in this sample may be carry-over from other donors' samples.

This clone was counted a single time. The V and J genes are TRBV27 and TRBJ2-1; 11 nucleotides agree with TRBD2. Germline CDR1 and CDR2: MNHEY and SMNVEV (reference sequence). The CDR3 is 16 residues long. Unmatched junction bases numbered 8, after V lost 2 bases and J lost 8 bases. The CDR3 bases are TGTGCCAGCAGTTTACCCCTAGCGGGAGGTACCCATGAGCAGTTCTTC. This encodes CASSLPLAGGTHEQFF.

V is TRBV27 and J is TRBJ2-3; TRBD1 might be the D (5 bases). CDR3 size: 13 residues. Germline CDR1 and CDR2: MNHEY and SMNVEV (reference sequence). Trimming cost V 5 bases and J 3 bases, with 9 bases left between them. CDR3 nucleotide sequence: TGTGCCAGCAGTCAGGGAAGGACAGATACGCAGTATTTT. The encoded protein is CASSQGRTDTQYF.

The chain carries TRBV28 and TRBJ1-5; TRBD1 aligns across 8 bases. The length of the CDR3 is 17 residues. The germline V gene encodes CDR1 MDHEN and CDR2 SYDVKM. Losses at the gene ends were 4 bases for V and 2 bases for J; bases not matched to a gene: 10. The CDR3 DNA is TGTGCCAGCAGTTCAACGGGACAGGCGTTTCGCAATCAGCCCCAGCATTTT. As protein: CASSSTGQAFRNQPQHF.

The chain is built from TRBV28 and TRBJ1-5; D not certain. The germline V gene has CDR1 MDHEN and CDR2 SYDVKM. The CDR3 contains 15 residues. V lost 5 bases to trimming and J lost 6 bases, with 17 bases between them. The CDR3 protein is CASSRPRGSGQPQHF. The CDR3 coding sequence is TGTGCCAGCAGTCGACCCCGGGGATCAGGTCAGCCCCAGCATTTT.

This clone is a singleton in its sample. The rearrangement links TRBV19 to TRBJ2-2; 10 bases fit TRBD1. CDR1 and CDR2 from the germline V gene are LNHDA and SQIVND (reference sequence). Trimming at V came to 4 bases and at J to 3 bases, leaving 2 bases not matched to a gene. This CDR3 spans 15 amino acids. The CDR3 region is CASSRQGAYTGELFF. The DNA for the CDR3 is TGTGCCAGTAGTAGACAGGGGGCTTACACCGGGGAGCTGTTTTTT.

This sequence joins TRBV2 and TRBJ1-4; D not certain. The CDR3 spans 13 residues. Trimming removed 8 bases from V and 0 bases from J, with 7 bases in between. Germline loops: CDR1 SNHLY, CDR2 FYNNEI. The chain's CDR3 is CASSQATNEKLFF. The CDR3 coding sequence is TGTGCCAGCTCACAAGCAACTAATGAAAAACTGTTTTTT.

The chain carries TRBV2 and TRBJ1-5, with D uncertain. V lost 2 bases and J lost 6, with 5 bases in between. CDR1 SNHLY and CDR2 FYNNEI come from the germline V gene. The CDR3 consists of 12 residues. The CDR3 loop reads CASSESSQPQHF. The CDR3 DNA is TGTGCCAGCAGTGAATCGTCTCAGCCCCAGCATTTT.

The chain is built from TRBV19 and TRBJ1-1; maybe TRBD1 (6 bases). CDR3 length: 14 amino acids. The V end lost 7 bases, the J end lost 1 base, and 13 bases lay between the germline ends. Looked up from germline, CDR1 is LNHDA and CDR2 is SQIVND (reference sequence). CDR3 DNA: TGTGCCAGTAAAGTGAGGGGGGAGAACACTGAAGCTTTCTTT. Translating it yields CASKVRGENTEAFF.

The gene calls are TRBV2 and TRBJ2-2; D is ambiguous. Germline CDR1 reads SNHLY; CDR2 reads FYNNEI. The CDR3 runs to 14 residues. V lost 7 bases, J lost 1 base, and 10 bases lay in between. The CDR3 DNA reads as TGTGCCAGCACTGCGGAGCGGAACACCGGGGAGCTGTTTTTT. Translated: CASTAERNTGELFF.

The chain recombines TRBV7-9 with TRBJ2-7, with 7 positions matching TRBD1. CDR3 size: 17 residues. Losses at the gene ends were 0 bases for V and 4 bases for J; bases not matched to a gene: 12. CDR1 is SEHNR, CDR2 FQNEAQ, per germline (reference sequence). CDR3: CASSLAPSQGEKYEQYF. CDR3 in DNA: TGTGCCAGCAGCTTAGCGCCATCCCAGGGGGAAAAGTACGAGCAGTACTTC. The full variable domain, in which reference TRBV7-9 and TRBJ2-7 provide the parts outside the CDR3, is DTGVSQNPRHKITKRGQNVTFRCDPISEHNRLYWYRQTLGQGPEFLTYFQNEAQLEKSRLLSDRFSAERPKGSFSTLEIQRTEQGDSAMYLCASSLAPSQGEKYEQYFGPGTRLTVT.

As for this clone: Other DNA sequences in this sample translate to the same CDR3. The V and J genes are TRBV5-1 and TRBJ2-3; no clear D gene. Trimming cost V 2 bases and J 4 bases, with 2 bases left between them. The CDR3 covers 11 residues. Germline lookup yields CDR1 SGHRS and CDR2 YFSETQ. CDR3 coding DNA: TGCGCCAGCAGCTTATCAGATACGCAGTATTTT. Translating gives CASSLSDTQYF.

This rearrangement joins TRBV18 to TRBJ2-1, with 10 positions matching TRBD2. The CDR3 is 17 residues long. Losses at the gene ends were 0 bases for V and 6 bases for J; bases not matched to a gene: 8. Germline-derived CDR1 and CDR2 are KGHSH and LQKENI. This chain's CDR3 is CASSPPTTGLAINEQFF. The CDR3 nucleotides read TGTGCCAGCTCACCACCTACTACGGGACTAGCGATCAATGAGCAGTTCTTC.

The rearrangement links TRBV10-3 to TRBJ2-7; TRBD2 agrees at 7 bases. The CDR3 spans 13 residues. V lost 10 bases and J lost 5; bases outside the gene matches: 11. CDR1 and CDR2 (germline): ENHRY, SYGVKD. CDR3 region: CATNGREYNEQYF. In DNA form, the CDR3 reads TGTGCCACCAACGGGCGGGAGTACAACGAGCAGTACTTC.

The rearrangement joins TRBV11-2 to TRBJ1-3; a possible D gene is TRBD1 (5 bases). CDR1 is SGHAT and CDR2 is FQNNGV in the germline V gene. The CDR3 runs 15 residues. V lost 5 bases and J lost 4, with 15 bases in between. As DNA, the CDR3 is TGTGCCAGCAGCCCCCGACAGCTAATGGGAAACACCATATATTTT. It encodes CASSPRQLMGNTIYF.

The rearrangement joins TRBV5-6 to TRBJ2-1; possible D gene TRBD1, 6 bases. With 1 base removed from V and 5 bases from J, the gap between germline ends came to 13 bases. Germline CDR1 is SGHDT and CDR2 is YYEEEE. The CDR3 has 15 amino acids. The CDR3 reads CASSLFPGVDNEQFF. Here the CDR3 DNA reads TGTGCCAGCAGCTTGTTCCCAGGGGTGGACAATGAGCAGTTCTTC.

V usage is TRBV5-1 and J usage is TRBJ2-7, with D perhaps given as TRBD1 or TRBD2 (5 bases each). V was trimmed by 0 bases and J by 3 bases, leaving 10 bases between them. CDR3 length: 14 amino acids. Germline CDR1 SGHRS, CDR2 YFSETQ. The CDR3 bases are TGCGCCAGCAGCTTGGGGGACGCATTCTACGAGCAGTACTTC. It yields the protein CASSLGDAFYEQYF.

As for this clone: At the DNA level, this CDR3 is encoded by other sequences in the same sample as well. CDR3 nucleotide sequence: TGTGCCAGCAGTTTATCACCCTATGGCTACACCTTC. Translating it yields CASSLSPYGYTF. V usage is TRBV28 and J usage is TRBJ1-2; D gene uncertain. The CDR3 is 12 amino acids. Trimming removed 1 base from V and 4 bases from J, with 4 bases in between. Germline CDR1 reads MDHEN; CDR2 reads SYDVKM.

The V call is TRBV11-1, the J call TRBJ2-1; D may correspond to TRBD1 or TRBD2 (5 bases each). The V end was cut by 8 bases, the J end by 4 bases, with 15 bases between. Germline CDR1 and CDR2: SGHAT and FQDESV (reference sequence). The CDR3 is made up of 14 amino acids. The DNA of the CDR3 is TGTGCCAGCCATCCCTTGGGGGAGTACAATGAGCAGTTCTTC. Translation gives CASHPLGEYNEQFF.

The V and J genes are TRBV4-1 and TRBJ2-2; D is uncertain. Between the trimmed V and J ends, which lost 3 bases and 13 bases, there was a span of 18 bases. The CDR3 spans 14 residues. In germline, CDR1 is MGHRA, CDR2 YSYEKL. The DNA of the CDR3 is TGCGCCAGCAGCCAGTATAACTTACCGCCTGTGCTGTTTTTT. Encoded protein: CASSQYNLPPVLFF.

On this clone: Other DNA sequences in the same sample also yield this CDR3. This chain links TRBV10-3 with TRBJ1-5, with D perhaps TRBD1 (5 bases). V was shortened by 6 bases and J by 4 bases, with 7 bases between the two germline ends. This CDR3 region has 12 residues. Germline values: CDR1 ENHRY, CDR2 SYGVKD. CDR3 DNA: TGTGCCATCAGCGAGGGGAATCAGCCCCAGCATTTT. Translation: CAISEGNQPQHF.

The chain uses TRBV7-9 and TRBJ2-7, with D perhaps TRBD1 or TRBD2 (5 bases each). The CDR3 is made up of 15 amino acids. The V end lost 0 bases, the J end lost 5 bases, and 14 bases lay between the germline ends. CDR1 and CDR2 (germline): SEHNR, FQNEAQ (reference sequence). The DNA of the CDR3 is TGTGCCAGCAGCTTAGCAGTCCCAGGGACCAACGAGCAGTACTTC. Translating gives CASSLAVPGTNEQYF.

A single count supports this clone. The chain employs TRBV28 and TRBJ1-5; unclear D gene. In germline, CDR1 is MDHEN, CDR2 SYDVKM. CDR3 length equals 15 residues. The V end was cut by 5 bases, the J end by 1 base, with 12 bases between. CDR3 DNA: TGTGCCAGCAGTCCCGACCGGATCAGCAATCAGCCCCAGCATTTT. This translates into CASSPDRISNQPQHF. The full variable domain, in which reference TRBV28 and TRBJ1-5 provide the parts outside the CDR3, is DVKVTQSSRYLVKRTGEKVFLECVQDMDHENMFWYRQDPGLGLRLIYFSYDVKMKEKGDIPEGYSVSREKKERFSLILESASTNQTSMYLCASSPDRISNQPQHFGDGTRLSIL.

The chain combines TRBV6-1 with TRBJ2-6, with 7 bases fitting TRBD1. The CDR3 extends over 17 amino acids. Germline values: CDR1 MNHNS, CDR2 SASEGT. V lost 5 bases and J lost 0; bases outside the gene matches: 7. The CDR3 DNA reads TGTGCCAGCAGTCAAGGGGACAGATACTCTGGGGCCAACGTCCTGACTTTC. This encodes CASSQGDRYSGANVLTF.

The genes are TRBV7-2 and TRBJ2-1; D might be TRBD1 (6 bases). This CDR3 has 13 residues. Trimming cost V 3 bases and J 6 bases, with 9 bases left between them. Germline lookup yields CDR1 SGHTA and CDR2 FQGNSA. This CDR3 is CASSFRRGNEQFF. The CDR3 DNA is TGTGCCAGCAGCTTTCGCAGGGGCAATGAGCAGTTCTTC.

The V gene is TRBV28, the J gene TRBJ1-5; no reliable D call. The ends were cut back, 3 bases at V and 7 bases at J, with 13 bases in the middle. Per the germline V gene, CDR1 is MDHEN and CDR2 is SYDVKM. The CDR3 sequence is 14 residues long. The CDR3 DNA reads TGTGCCAGCAGTTTGATTTCGGGTAACCAGCCCCAGCATTTT. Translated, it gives CASSLISGNQPQHF.

Here the CDR3 reads CASSLGEDRGTMVGAFF. The CDR3 DNA reads TGTGCCAGCAGCTTGGGTGAGGACAGGGGAACCATGGTGGGAGCTTTCTTT. The chain combines TRBV5-6 with TRBJ1-1; 9 positions agree with TRBD1. Germline V gene data show CDR1 as SGHDT and CDR2 as YYEEEE. The CDR3 is 17 residues long. Trimming cost V 0 bases and J 10 bases; bases outside gene matches: 16.

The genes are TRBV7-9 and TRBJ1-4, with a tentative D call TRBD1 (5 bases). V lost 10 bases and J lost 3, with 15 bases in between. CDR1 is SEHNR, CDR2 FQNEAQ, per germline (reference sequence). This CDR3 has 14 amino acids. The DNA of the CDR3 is TGTGCCACCGGCACTTTGGGGGCTAATGAAAAACTGTTTTTT. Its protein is CATGTLGANEKLFF. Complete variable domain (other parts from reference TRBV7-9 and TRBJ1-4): DTGVSQNPRHKITKRGQNVTFRCDPISEHNRLYWYRQTLGQGPEFLTYFQNEAQLEKSRLLSDRFSAERPKGSFSTLEIQRTEQGDSAMYLCATGTLGANEKLFFGSGTQLSVL.

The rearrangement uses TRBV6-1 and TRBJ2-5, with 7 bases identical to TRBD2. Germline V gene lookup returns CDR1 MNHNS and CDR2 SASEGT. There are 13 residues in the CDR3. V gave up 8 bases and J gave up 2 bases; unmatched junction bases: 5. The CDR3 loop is CASGGDSQETQYF. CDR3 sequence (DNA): TGTGCCAGCGGGGGGGACTCTCAAGAGACCCAGTACTTC.